A selection of T cell receptor beta chains follows, all from one sample in a study of blood T cell repertoires in COVID-19. Assay: immunoSEQ multiplex PCR; the TCRdb copy retains only in-frame clones and omits some. Seen here are approximately 280,000 clones, about nine tenths observed once, and the top ten hold 2% to 2.5%. The source material was peripheral blood. These receptor sequences come from a man between 45 and 60 years old with acute or convalescent COVID-19. Each CDR3 is given with its conserved first and last residue. The D gene is left open where the match is weak. The size field is filled for only some rows; it gives once, few, many or a size class.

V gene	D gene	J gene	clone size	CDR3 DNA	CDR3 protein
TRBV5-1	TRBD2	TRBJ2-7	-	TGCGCCAGCAGCCGGACTAGCGGGGGGGCCGACGAGCAGTACTTC	CASSRTSGGADEQYF
TRBV27	-	TRBJ1-6	-	TGTGCCAGCGCAAGGTCCGGGGGGCCTGGATCACCCCTCCACTTT	CASARSGGPGSPLHF
TRBV5-1	TRBD1	TRBJ1-2	-	TGCGCCAGCAGCTTTGTGACAGGGGGTGCAAACTATGGCTACACCTTC	CASSFVTGGANYGYTF
TRBV19	-	TRBJ2-6	-	TGTGCCAGTAGTATCACGGGTTCTGGGGCCAACGTCCTGACTTTC	CASSITGSGANVLTF
TRBV30	TRBD1	TRBJ1-2	-	TGTGCCTGGAAGTCACAGGGGCTTAGCGGCTACACCTTC	CAWKSQGLSGYTF
TRBV11-2	TRBD1	TRBJ2-5	-	TGTGCCAGCAGCTACCGGACAGGGTGGCAACTCCCTGGACAAGAGACCCAGTACTTC	CASSYRTGWQLPGQETQYF
TRBV7-2	TRBD1	TRBJ1-1	-	TGTGCCAGCAGCTTAGAAAGGACAGGGACTGAAGCTTTCTTT	CASSLERTGTEAFF
TRBV7-8	-	TRBJ2-5	-	TGTGCCAGCAGCTTAGGGTCAGGCGGAGGAGAGACCCAGTACTTC	CASSLGSGGGETQYF
TRBV6-2/TRBV6-3	-	TRBJ1-5	-	TGTGCCAGCAGTTACTCGAGTCAGCCCCAGCATTTT	CASSYSSQPQHF
TRBV15	TRBD1	TRBJ1-4	-	TGTGCCACCAGCAGAGGACAGGGGGCTAATGAAAAACTGTTTTTT	CATSRGQGANEKLFF
TRBV9	-	TRBJ1-6	once	TGTGCCAGCAGCGTAACAGGGCTGCCTCCCCTCCACTTT	CASSVTGLPPLHF
TRBV7-2	TRBD1	TRBJ2-7	-	TGTGCCAGCAGCCCTCGACGGCGGACAGGCCACTACGAGCAGTACTTC	CASSPRRRTGHYEQYF
TRBV3-1/TRBV3-2	-	TRBJ1-2	-	TGTGCCAGCAGCCGAGTAGGAGCCTACACCTTC	CASSRVGAYTF
TRBV6-5	-	TRBJ2-4	-	TGTGCCAGCAGCAGACTCAACGGGGACATTCAGTACTTC	CASSRLNGDIQYF
TRBV6-5	-	TRBJ1-4	-	TGTGCCAGCAGTTATGTACACCACATCCAGGAAAAACTGTTTTTT	CASSYVHHIQEKLFF
TRBV2	TRBD2	TRBJ2-1	-	TGTGCCAGCAGTGAACTGGGGCGGGGGTACTACAATGAGCAGTTCTTC	CASSELGRGYYNEQFF
TRBV19	-	TRBJ1-5	-	TGTGCCAGTAGCCCAGGGCCTAATCAGCCCCAGCATTTT	CASSPGPNQPQHF
TRBV3-1/TRBV3-2	-	TRBJ1-1	-	TGTGCCAGCAGCTCAAGGAGCGGGAACACTGAAGCTTTCTTT	CASSSRSGNTEAFF
TRBV5-6	-	TRBJ1-2	-	TGTGCCAGCAGCTCCATGACTGCGGCGAACTATGGCTACACCTTC	CASSSMTAANYGYTF
TRBV11-3	-	TRBJ2-1	few	TGTGCCAGCAGCTTAGGGGTAACCGGGAGCATGAATGAGCAGTTCTTC	CASSLGVTGSMNEQFF
TRBV2	TRBD2	TRBJ2-2	-	TGTGCCAGCAGTGGGGCGATGAGACTAGCGGGGCCCGGGGAGCTGTTTTTT	CASSGAMRLAGPGELFF
TRBV6-5	-	TRBJ1-4	-	TGTGCCAGCAGTCCCCCTCTGGCATCTGAACTGTTTTTT	CASSPPLASELFF
TRBV11-2	TRBD2	TRBJ2-1	-	TGTGCCAGTGAGTTAGCGGGGGGCTACAATGAGCAGTTCTTC	CASELAGGYNEQFF
TRBV3-1/TRBV3-2	-	TRBJ1-6	few	TGTGCCAGCAGCCAATTCTCCAATTCACCCCTCCACTTT	CASSQFSNSPLHF
TRBV3-1/TRBV3-2	TRBD1	TRBJ1-4	-	TGTGCCAGCAGCCAAGGGGACAGTAATGAAAAACTGTTTTTT	CASSQGDSNEKLFF
TRBV7-9	-	TRBJ1-2	once	TGTGCCAGCAGCTTAGGCCACCAGGGAGGGTATGGCTACACCTTC	CASSLGHQGGYGYTF
TRBV5-1	TRBD1	TRBJ2-5	-	TGCGCCAGCAGCTTGGGACAGGGACAAGAGACCCAGTACTTC	CASSLGQGQETQYF
TRBV15	-	TRBJ2-7	once	TGTGCCACCAGCAGAGTTCTCCGAAGCCACGAGCAGTACTTC	CATSRVLRSHEQYF
TRBV20-1	-	TRBJ2-1	-	TGCAGTGCTCTGGGACTGCTTGGGCGGTTCTTC	CSALGLLGRFF
TRBV29-1	TRBD1	TRBJ2-1	-	TGCAGCGTTGTCGGAGACAGGGGTTCAAATGAGCAGTTCTTC	CSVVGDRGSNEQFF
TRBV5-4	-	TRBJ1-1	-	TGTGCCAGCAGCCAGAAGGGGACTGAAGCTTTCTTT	CASSQKGTEAFF
TRBV12-3/TRBV12-4	-	TRBJ2-2	-	TGTGCCATCCAATCGGGCGGGGAGCTGTTTTTT	CAIQSGGELFF
TRBV4-1	TRBD2	TRBJ2-1	-	TGCGCCAGCAGCCAAGAGGAGCGGGGGGGCAATGAGCAGTTCTTC	CASSQEERGGNEQFF
TRBV27	TRBD1	TRBJ1-1	-	TGTGCCAGCAGTGGGCTGGACAGGCTCAACACTGAAGCTTTCTTT	CASSGLDRLNTEAFF
TRBV12-3/TRBV12-4	-	TRBJ2-2	-	TGTGCCAGCAGAGAGGTCGGGGAGCTGTTTTTT	CASREVGELFF
TRBV7-2	-	TRBJ2-1	-	TGTGCCAGCAGCAACAACCCTCCGGGACAAAGATACAATGAGCAGTTCTTC	CASSNNPPGQRYNEQFF